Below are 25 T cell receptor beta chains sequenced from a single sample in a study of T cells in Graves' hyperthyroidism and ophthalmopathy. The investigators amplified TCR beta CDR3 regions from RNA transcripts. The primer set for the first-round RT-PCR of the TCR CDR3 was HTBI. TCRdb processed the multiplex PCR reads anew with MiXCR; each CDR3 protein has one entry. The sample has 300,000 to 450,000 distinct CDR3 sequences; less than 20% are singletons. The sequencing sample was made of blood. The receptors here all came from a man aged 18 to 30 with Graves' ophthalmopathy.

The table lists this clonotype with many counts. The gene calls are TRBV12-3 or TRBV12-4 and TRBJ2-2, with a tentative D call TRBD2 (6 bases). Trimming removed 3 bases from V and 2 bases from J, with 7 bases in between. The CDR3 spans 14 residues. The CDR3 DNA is TGTGCCAGCAGTTTGGAGGGAAACACCGGGGAGCTGTTTTTT. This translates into CASSLEGNTGELFF.

The CDR3 here is CASEGTSGGRGEQFF. The CDR3 region has the DNA TGTGCCAGCGAGGGGACTAGCGGGGGGCGGGGTGAGCAGTTCTTC. The chain couples TRBV7-9 to TRBJ2-1; 15 bases align to TRBD2. With V trimmed by 8 bases and J by 9 bases, 8 bases remained unmatched. Germline CDR1 SEHNR, CDR2 FQNEAQ (reference sequence). The CDR3 runs to 15 residues.

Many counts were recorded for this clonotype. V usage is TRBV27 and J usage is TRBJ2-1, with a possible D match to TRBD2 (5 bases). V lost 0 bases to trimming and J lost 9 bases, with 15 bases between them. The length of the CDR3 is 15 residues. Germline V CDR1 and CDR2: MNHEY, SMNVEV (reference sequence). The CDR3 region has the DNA TGTGCCAGCAGTTTATCCGTCTACGGGGAAATTGAGCAGTTCTTC. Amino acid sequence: CASSLSVYGEIEQFF.

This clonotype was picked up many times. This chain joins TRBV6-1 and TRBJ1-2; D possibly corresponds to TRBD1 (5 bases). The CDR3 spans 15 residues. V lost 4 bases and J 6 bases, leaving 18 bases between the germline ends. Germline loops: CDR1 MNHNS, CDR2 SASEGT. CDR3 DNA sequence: TGTGCCAGCAGTGTCCCAGGGTCCGCGAGGCATGGCTACACCTTC. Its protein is CASSVPGSARHGYTF.

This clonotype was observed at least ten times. The CDR3 DNA sequence: TGCGCCAGCAGCTTAGAGGGACTGTCAGAAAAAGAGCAGTTCTTC. Encoded protein: CASSLEGLSEKEQFF. The chain has TRBV5-1 and TRBJ2-1; D possibly corresponds to TRBD2 (6 bases). The CDR3 runs 15 residues. Trimming pared 2 bases from V and 10 bases from J, leaving 19 bases between. In germline, CDR1 is SGHRS, CDR2 YFSETQ.

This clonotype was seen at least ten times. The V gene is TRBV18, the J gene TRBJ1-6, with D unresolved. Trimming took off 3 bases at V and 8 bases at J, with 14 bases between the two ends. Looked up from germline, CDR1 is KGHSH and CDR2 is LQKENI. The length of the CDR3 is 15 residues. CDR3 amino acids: CASSPQSRPDSPLHF. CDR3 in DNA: TGTGCCAGCTCACCCCAGTCCAGGCCGGATTCACCCCTCCACTTT.

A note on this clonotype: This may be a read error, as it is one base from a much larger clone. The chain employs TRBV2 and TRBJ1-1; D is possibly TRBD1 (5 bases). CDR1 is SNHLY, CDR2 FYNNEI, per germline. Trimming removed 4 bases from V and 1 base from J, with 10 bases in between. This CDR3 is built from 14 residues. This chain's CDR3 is CASSGGTRNTEAFF. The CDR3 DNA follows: TGTGCCAGCAGTGGGGGGACCCGGAACACTGAAGCTTTCTTT. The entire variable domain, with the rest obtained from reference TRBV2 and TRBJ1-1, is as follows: EPEVTQTPSHQVTQMGQEVILRCVPISNHLYFYWYRQILGQKVEFLVSFYNNEISEKSEIFDDQFSVERPDGSNFTLKIRSTKLEDSAMYFCASSGGTRNTEAFFGQGTRLTVV.

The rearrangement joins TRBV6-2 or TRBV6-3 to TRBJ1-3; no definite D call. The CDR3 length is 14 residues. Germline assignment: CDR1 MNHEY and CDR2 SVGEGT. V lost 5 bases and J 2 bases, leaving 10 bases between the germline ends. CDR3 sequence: CASSPRPTGNTIYF. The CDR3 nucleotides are TGTGCCAGCAGTCCCCGGCCAACTGGAAACACCATATATTTT.

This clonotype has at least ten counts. The CDR3 region is CASSPIGHSYEQYF. CDR3 DNA: TGTGCCAGCAGTCCCATAGGTCATTCCTACGAGCAGTACTTC. This chain connects TRBV7-2 to TRBJ2-7; D gene ambiguous. Germline CDR1 reads SGHTA; CDR2 reads FQGNSA. V dropped 6 bases and J dropped 1 base, with 13 bases sitting between them. The CDR3 covers 14 residues.

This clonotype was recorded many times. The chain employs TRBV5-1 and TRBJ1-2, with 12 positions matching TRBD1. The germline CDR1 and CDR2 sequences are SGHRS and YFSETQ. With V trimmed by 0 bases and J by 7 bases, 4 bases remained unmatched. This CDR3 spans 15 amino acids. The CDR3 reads CASSLEGQGARGYTF. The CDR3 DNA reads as TGCGCCAGCAGCTTGGAGGGACAGGGGGCTCGTGGCTACACCTTC.

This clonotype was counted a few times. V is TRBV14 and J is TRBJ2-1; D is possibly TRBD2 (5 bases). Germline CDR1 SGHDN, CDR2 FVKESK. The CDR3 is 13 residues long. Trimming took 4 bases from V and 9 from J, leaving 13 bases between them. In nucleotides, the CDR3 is TGTGCCAGCAGCCGTCAAGCGGACTCTGAGCAGTTCTTC. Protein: CASSRQADSEQFF.

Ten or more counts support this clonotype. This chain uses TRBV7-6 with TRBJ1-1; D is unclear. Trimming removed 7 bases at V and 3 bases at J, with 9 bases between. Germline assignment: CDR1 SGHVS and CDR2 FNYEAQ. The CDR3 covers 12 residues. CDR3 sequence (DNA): TGTGCCAGCATGGCGGAGGACACTGAAGCTTTCTTT. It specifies CASMAEDTEAFF.

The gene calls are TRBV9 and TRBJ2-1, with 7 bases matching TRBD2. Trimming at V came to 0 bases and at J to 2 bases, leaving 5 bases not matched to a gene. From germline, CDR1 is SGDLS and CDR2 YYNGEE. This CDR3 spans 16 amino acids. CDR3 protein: CASSVGEGPTYNEQFF. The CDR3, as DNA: TGTGCCAGCAGCGTAGGGGAGGGGCCAACCTACAATGAGCAGTTCTTC.

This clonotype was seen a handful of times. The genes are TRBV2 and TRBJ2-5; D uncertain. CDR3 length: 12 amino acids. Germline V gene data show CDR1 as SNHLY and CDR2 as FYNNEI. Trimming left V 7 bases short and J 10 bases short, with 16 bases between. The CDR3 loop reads CASIMGRAGQYF. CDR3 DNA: TGTGCCAGCATCATGGGCCGCGCTGGCCAGTACTTC.

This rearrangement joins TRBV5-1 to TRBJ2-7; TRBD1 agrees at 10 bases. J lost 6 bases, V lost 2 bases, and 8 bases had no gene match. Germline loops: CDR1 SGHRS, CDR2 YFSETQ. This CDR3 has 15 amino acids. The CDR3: CASSFNGQGDREQYF. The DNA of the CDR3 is TGCGCCAGCAGCTTCAATGGACAGGGGGATCGCGAGCAGTACTTC. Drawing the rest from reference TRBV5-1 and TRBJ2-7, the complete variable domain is KAGVTQTPRYLIKTRGQQVTLSCSPISGHRSVSWYQQTPGQGLQFLFEYFSETQRNKGNFPGRFSGRQFSNSRSEMNVSTLELGDSALYLCASSFNGQGDREQYFGPGTRLTVT.

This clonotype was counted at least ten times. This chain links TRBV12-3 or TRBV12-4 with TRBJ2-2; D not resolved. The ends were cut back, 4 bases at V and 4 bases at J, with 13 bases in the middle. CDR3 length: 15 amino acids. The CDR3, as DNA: TGTGCCAGCAGTTCAGGTCCCCCGGGCACCGGGGAGCTGTTTTTT. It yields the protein CASSSGPPGTGELFF.

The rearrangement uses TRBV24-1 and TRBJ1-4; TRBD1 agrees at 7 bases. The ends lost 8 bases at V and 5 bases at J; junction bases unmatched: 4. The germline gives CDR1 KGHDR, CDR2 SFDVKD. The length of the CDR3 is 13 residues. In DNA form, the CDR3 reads TGTGCCACCAAGGACAGGCAAAATGAAAAACTGTTTTTT. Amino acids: CATKDRQNEKLFF.

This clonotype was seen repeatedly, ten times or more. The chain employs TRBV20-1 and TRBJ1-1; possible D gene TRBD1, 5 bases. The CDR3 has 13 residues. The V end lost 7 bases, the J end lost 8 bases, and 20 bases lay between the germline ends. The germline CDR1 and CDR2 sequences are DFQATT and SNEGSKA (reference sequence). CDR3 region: CSVRGRGPGEAFF. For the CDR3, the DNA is TGCAGTGTTCGAGGACGGGGACCTGGAGAAGCTTTCTTT.

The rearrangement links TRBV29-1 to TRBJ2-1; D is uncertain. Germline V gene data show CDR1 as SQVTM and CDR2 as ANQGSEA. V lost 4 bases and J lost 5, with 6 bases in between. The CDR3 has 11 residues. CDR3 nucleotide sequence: TGCAGCGTTGTGAGTAACAATGAGCAGTTCTTC. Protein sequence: CSVVSNNEQFF.

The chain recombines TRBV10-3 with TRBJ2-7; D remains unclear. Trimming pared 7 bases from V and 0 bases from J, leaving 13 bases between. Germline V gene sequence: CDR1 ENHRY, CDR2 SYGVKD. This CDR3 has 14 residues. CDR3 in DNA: TGTGCCATCACGCACAGCCAGAACTCCTACGAGCAGTACTTC. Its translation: CAITHSQNSYEQYF.

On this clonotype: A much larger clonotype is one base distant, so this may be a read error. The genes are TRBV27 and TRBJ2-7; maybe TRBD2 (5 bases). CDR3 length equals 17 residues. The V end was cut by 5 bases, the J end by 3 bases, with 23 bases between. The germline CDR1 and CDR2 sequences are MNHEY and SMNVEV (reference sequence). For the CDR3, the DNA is TGTGCCAGCAGTGAAGCGCGGGTACTGCAAACCCACTACGAGCAGTACTTC. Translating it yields CASSEARVLQTHYEQYF.

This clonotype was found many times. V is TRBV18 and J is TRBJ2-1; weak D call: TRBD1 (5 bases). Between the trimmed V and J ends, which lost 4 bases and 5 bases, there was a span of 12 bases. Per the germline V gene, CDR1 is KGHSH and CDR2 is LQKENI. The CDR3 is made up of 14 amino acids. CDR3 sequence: CASSRRQQDNEQFF. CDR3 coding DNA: TGTGCCAGCTCACGTCGACAGCAGGACAATGAGCAGTTCTTC. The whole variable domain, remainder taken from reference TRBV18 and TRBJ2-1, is NAGVMQNPRHLVRRRGQEARLRCSPMKGHSHVYWYRQLPEEGLKFMVYLQKENIIDESGMPKERFSAEFPKEGPSILRIQQVVRGDSAAYFCASSRRQQDNEQFFGPGTRLTVL.

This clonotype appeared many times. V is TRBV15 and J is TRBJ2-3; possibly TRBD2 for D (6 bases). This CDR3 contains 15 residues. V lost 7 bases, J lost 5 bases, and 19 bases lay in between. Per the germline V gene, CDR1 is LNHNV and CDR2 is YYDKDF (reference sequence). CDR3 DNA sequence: TGTGCCACCAATATCCCGGGACTGGGGGGAGATACGCAGTATTTT. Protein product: CATNIPGLGGDTQYF. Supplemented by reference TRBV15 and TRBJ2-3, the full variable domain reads DAMVIQNPRYQVTQFGKPVTLSCSQTLNHNVMYWYQQKSSQAPKLLFHYYDKDFNNEADTPDNFQSRRPNTSFCFLDIRSPGLGDTAMYLCATNIPGLGGDTQYFGPGTRLTVL.

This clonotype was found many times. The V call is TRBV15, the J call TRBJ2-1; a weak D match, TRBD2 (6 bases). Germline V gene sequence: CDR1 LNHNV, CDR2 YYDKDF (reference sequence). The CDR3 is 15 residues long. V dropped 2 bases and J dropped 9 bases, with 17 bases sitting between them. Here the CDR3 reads CATSRIRDFNGEQFF. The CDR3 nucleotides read TGTGCCACCAGCAGAATCCGGGACTTTAACGGTGAGCAGTTCTTC. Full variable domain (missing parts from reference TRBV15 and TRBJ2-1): DAMVIQNPRYQVTQFGKPVTLSCSQTLNHNVMYWYQQKSSQAPKLLFHYYDKDFNNEADTPDNFQSRRPNTSFCFLDIRSPGLGDTAMYLCATSRIRDFNGEQFFGPGTRLTVL.

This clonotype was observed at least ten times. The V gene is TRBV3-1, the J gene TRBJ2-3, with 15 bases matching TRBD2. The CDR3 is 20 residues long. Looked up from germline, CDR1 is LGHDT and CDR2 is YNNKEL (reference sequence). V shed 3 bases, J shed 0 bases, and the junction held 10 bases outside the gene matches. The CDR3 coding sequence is TGTGCCAGCAGCCATTCGCCGGGACTAGCGGGGGGAAAGAGCACAGATACGCAGTATTTT. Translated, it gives CASSHSPGLAGGKSTDTQYF.